This T cell receptor beta chain appears in the sequencing data of a study of blood T cell repertoires in COVID-19. Between the trimmed V and J ends, which lost 0 bases and 3 bases, there was a span of 11 bases. This CDR3 has 16 amino acids. The germline V gene encodes CDR1 MNHEY and CDR2 SVGAGI. The method was immunoSEQ multiplex PCR; TCRdb's version includes in-frame clones alone and lacks a portion of them. The sample yields 55,000 to 70,000 clones, just over 85% seen once. The material sequenced was peripheral blood. This receptor was identified in an older woman with COVID-19, enrolled during active disease. This rearrangement joins TRBV6-5 to TRBJ2-2, with D tentatively TRBD1 (5 bases). The CDR3 is CASSYSSRVDTGELFF. CDR3 DNA: TGTGCCAGCAGTTACTCGAGCAGGGTAGACACCGGGGAGCTGTTTTTT.